This is a list of T cell receptor beta chains from one sample in a study of cytomegalovirus exposure and HLA in healthy donors. Assay: immunoSEQ multiplex PCR; the TCRdb copy retains only in-frame clones and omits some. This sample has about 200,000 clones; about four fifths occur once, and the top ten carry approximately 1.8%. The sequencing sample was made of PBMCs. The receptors were sampled from a young man in good health and CMV-seronegative. The CDR3 runs from the conserved cysteine through the conserved F or W. The order of the fields is CDR3 length, V gene, J gene, D gene, clone size, CDR3 DNA, CDR3 protein. The D gene is left open where the match is weak. Clone size is stated in some rows and not others, as once, few, many or a class when expanded.

length: 13
V: TRBV27
J: TRBJ2-7
D: NA
size: NA
DNA: TGTGCCAGCAGGAGACTAGACAGGGACGAGCAGTACTTC
CDR3: CASRRLDRDEQYF

length: 13
V: TRBV6-6
J: TRBJ1-5
D: NA
size: NA
DNA: TGTGCCAGCAACTTCGCAAAGAGGGAGCCCCAGCATTTT
CDR3: CASNFAKREPQHF

length: 16
V: TRBV5-1
J: TRBJ2-1
D: NA
size: NA
DNA: TGCGCCAGCAGCTTGGACACGGGAGTGGGATACAATGAGCAGTTCTTC
CDR3: CASSLDTGVGYNEQFF

length: 14
V: TRBV28
J: TRBJ2-7
D: NA
size: NA
DNA: TGTGCCAGCAGTCCCGAAACATCTTACTACGAGCAGTACTTC
CDR3: CASSPETSYYEQYF

length: 15
V: TRBV15
J: TRBJ2-7
D: TRBD2
size: NA
DNA: TGTGCCACCAGCAGGATAGCGGGAGAGGTGCACGAGCAGTACTTC
CDR3: CATSRIAGEVHEQYF

length: 18
V: TRBV4-1
J: TRBJ1-3
D: NA
size: few
DNA: TGCGCCAGCAGCCAAGCTCCCCCAGAGGCCCATTCTGGAAACACCATATATTTT
CDR3: CASSQAPPEAHSGNTIYF

length: 16
V: TRBV11-2
J: TRBJ2-1
D: NA
size: NA
DNA: TGTGCCAGCAGCTTAAGTTGGGCGGGAATCTACAATGAGCAGTTCTTC
CDR3: CASSLSWAGIYNEQFF

length: 16
V: TRBV11-2
J: TRBJ2-1
D: TRBD2
size: few
DNA: TGTGCCAGCAGCTACGTCGGACGGGGGGGCCGGAGTGAGCAGTTCTTC
CDR3: CASSYVGRGGRSEQFF

length: 13
V: TRBV25-1
J: TRBJ2-7
D: NA
size: NA
DNA: TGTGCCAGCAGTGAACCCCCCCCCGGGAAGCAGTACTTC
CDR3: CASSEPPPGKQYF

length: 18
V: TRBV27
J: TRBJ2-7
D: TRBD2
size: NA
DNA: TGTGCCAGCAGTTTCAACCCCCCGACTAGCGGGAGTTTCGACGAGCAGTACTTC
CDR3: CASSFNPPTSGSFDEQYF

length: 15
V: TRBV7-3
J: TRBJ2-1
D: TRBD1
size: NA
DNA: TGTGCCAGCAGTACGGGACAGAGCTCCTACAATGAGCAGTTCTTC
CDR3: CASSTGQSSYNEQFF

length: 15
V: TRBV28
J: TRBJ1-2
D: NA
size: NA
DNA: TGTGCCAGCAGTTTATTGGGGCCCCTTGTCTATGGCTACACCTTC
CDR3: CASSLLGPLVYGYTF

length: 17
V: TRBV11-2
J: TRBJ2-7
D: NA
size: NA
DNA: TGTGCCAGCAGCTCAATGGGGGGTCAGGCTAGCTCCTACGAGCAGTACTTC
CDR3: CASSSMGGQASSYEQYF

length: 19
V: TRBV19
J: TRBJ2-3
D: TRBD1
size: NA
DNA: TGTGCCAGTAGCCATCTCGACAGGGGGGTGGTGTCCCGCGCAGATACGCAGTATTTT
CDR3: CASSHLDRGVVSRADTQYF

length: 12
V: TRBV7-9
J: TRBJ2-3
D: NA
size: once
DNA: TGTGCCAGCAGCTTTCGAGCAGATACGCAGTATTTT
CDR3: CASSFRADTQYF

length: 15
V: TRBV7-9
J: TRBJ2-7
D: NA
size: NA
DNA: TGTGCCAGCAGCTTAGGAGGCGGGCGAGCCTACGAGCAGTACTTC
CDR3: CASSLGGGRAYEQYF

length: 11
V: TRBV6-1
J: TRBJ2-7
D: NA
size: NA
DNA: TGTGCCAGCAGTGAAGTCAGGGGGGAGTACTTC
CDR3: CASSEVRGEYF

length: 16
V: TRBV5-1
J: TRBJ2-5
D: NA
size: NA
DNA: TGCGCCAGCAGCTTGGCCGTAGCGCAGGCTGGGGAGACCCAGTACTTC
CDR3: CASSLAVAQAGETQYF

length: 15
V: TRBV7-6
J: TRBJ1-2
D: NA
size: NA
DNA: TGTGCCAGCAGCTTAGGCGGGGGTGGGAACTATGGCTACACCTTC
CDR3: CASSLGGGGNYGYTF

length: 14
V: TRBV6-1
J: TRBJ2-1
D: TRBD1
size: NA
DNA: TGTGCCAGCAATAGGGACAGACTATACAATGAGCAGTTCTTC
CDR3: CASNRDRLYNEQFF

length: 14
V: TRBV5-1
J: TRBJ2-7
D: TRBD2
size: NA
DNA: TGCGCCAGCAGCCCCGGACTAGCGGGCACCGAGCAGTACTTC
CDR3: CASSPGLAGTEQYF

length: 13
V: TRBV6-1
J: TRBJ2-7
D: TRBD2
size: NA
DNA: TGTGCCAGCACGGAGCGGGAGTACTACGAGCAGTACTTC
CDR3: CASTEREYYEQYF

length: 18
V: TRBV4-1
J: TRBJ1-6
D: NA
size: NA
DNA: TGCGCCAGCAGCCAAGCTCCGGTACAGTCTTTAGTGCATTCACCCCTCCACTTT
CDR3: CASSQAPVQSLVHSPLHF

length: 13
V: TRBV10-3
J: TRBJ1-4
D: NA
size: NA
DNA: TGTGCCATCAGTGGCGGTCTTAATGAAAAACTGTTTTTT
CDR3: CAISGGLNEKLFF

length: 15
V: TRBV7-2
J: TRBJ1-2
D: TRBD1
size: few
DNA: TGTGCCAGCAGCCCAGGTACAGGGGCGACATTCGGCTACACCTTC
CDR3: CASSPGTGATFGYTF

length: 18
V: TRBV9
J: TRBJ2-2
D: TRBD1
size: NA
DNA: TGTGCCAGCAGCGTAGCGGGCAGGGGGTACGGTAACACCGGGGAGCTGTTTTTT
CDR3: CASSVAGRGYGNTGELFF

length: 12
V: TRBV5-6
J: TRBJ2-7
D: NA
size: NA
DNA: TGTGCCAGCAGCCGAAGGGGTTACGAGCAGTACTTC
CDR3: CASSRRGYEQYF

length: 15
V: TRBV25-1
J: TRBJ2-7
D: TRBD1
size: NA
DNA: TGTGCCAGCAGTGACTCGACAGGGTGGTCCTACGAGCAGTACTTC
CDR3: CASSDSTGWSYEQYF

length: 14
V: TRBV7-2
J: TRBJ2-7
D: TRBD2
size: NA
DNA: TGTGCCAGCAGCTCGGCGGGACTAGCCTACGAGCAGTACTTC
CDR3: CASSSAGLAYEQYF

length: 13
V: TRBV9
J: TRBJ1-4
D: NA
size: once
DNA: TGTGCCAGCAGCGTAGACGGGGGAAGTCAACTGTTTTTT
CDR3: CASSVDGGSQLFF

length: 17
V: TRBV5-6
J: TRBJ2-7
D: TRBD1
size: NA
DNA: TGTGCCAGCAGCAGGGACAGCCTAGACCAGACCCCCTACGAGCAGTACTTC
CDR3: CASSRDSLDQTPYEQYF